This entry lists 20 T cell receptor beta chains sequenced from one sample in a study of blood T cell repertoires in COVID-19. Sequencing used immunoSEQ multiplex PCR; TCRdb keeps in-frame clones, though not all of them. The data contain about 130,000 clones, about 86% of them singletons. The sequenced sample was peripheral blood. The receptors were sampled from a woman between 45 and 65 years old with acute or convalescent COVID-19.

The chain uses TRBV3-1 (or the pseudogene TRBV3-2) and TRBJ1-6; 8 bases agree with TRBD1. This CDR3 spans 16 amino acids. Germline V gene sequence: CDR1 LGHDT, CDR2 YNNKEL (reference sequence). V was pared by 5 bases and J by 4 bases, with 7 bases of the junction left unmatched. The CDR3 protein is CASSAGGTGYNSPLHF. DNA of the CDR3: TGTGCCAGCAGCGCAGGCGGGACAGGTTATAATTCACCCCTCCACTTT.

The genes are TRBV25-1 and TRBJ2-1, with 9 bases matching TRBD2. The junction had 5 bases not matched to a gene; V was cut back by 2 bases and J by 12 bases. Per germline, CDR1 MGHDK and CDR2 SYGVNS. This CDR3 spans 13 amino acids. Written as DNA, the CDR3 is TGTGCCAGCAGTGAAAGGGGACTAGCAAGGCAGTTCTTC. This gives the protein CASSERGLARQFF.

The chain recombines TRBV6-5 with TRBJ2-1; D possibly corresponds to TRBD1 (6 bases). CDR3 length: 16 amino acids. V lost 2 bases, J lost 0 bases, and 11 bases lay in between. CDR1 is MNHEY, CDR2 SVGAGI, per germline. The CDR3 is CASSYNTGSSYNEQFF. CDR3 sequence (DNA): TGTGCCAGCAGTTACAACACAGGGAGCTCCTACAATGAGCAGTTCTTC.

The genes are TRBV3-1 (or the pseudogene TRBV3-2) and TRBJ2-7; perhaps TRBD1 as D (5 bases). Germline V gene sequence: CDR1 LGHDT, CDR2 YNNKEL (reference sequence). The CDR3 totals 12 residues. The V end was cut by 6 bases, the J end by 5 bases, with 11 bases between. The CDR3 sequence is CASRSSGHEQYF. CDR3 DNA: TGTGCCAGCAGATCCTCAGGGCACGAGCAGTACTTC.

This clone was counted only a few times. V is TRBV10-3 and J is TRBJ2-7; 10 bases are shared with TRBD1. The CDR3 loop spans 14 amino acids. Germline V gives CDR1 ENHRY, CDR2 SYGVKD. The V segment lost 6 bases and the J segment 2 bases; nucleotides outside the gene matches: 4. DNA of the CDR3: TGTGCCATCAGAAACGGACAGGGGGCCTACGAGCAGTACTTC. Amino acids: CAIRNGQGAYEQYF.

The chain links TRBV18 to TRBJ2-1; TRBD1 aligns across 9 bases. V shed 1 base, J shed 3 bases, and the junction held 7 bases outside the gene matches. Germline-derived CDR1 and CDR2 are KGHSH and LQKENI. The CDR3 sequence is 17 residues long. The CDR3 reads CASSPQQDRGGYNEQFF. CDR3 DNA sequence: TGTGCCAGCTCACCACAGCAAGACAGGGGGGGCTACAATGAGCAGTTCTTC.

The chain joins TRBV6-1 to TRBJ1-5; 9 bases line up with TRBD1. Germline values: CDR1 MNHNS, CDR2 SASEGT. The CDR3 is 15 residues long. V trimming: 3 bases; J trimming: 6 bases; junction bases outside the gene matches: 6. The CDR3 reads CASSDDRGFRQPQHF. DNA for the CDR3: TGTGCCAGCAGTGACGACAGGGGGTTTCGTCAGCCCCAGCATTTT.

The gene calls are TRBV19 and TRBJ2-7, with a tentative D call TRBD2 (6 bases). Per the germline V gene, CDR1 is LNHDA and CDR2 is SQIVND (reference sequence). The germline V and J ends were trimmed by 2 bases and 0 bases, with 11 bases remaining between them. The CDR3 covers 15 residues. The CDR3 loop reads CASSIFRGDSYEQYF. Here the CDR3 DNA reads TGTGCCAGTAGTATATTTCGCGGGGACTCCTACGAGCAGTACTTC.

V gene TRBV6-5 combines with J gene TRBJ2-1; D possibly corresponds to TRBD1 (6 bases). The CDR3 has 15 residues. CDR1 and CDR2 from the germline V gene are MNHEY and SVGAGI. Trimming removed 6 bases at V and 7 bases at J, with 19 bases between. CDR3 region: CASSSTGTAWNEQFF. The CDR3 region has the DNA TGTGCCAGCAGCTCGACAGGTACAGCCTGGAATGAGCAGTTCTTC.

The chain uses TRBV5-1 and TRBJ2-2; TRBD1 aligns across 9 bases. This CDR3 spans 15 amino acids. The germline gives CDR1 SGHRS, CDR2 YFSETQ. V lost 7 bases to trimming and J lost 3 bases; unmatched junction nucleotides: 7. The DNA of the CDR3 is TGCGCCAGCCGAAGGGACAGGGCAGACACCGGGGAGCTGTTTTTT. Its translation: CASRRDRADTGELFF.

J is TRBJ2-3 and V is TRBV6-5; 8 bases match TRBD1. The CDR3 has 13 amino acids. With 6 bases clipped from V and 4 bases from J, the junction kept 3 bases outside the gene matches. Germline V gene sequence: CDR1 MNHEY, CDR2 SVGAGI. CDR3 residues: CASRTTGADTQYF. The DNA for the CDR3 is TGTGCCAGCAGGACGACAGGGGCAGATACGCAGTATTTT.

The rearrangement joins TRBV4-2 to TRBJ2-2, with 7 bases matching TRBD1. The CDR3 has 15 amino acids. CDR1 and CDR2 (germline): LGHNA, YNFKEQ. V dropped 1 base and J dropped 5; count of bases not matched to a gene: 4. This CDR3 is CASSQGQGSTGELFF. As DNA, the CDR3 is TGTGCCAGCAGCCAAGGACAGGGTAGTACCGGGGAGCTGTTTTTT.

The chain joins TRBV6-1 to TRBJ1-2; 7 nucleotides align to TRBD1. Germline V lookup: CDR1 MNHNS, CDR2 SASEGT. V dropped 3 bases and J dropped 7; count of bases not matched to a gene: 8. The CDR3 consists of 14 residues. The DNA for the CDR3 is TGTGCCAGCAGTGAGGGACAGTTGAATGGTGGCTACACCTTC. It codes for CASSEGQLNGGYTF.

The CDR3 loop reads CASRRGQHTEAFF. The CDR3 DNA follows: TGTGCCAGCAGACGGGGACAACACACTGAAGCTTTCTTT. The chain joins TRBV14 to TRBJ1-1, with D perhaps TRBD1 (6 bases). Germline V CDR1 and CDR2: SGHDN, FVKESK. The CDR3 runs to 13 residues. Trimming removed 6 bases from V and 3 bases from J, with 11 bases in between.

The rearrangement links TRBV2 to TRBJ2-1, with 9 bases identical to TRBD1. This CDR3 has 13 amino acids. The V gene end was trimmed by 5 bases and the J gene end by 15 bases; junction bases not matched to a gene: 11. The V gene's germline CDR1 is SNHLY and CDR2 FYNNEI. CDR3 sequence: CASSLHPGTGSFF. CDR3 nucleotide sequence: TGTGCCAGCAGTTTACACCCCGGGACAGGGTCGTTCTTC.

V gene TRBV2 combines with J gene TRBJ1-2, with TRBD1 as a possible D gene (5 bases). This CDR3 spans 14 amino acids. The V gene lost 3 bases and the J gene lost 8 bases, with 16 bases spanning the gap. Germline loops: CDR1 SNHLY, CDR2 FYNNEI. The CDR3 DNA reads TGTGCCAGCAGTGATTTCGGACACCCCCCCGGCTACACCTTC. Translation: CASSDFGHPPGYTF. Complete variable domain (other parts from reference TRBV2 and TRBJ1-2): EPEVTQTPSHQVTQMGQEVILRCVPISNHLYFYWYRQILGQKVEFLVSFYNNEISEKSEIFDDQFSVERPDGSNFTLKIRSTKLEDSAMYFCASSDFGHPPGYTFGSGTRLTVV.

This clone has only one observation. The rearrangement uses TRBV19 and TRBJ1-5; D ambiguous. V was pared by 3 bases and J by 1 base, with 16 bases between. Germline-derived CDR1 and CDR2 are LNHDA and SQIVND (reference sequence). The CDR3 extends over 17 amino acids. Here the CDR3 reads CASSITSGEDSNQPQHF. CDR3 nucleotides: TGTGCCAGTAGTATTACCTCTGGGGAGGACAGCAATCAGCCCCAGCATTTT.

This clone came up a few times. The CDR3: CASSVGGNPDTQYF. Here the CDR3 DNA reads TGTGCCAGCAGCGTGGGGGGGAACCCAGATACGCAGTATTTT. The V and J genes are TRBV9 and TRBJ2-3; 7 nucleotides align to TRBD2. The CDR3 length is 14 residues. V lost 2 bases to trimming and J lost 4 bases; unmatched junction nucleotides: 4. Germline V lookup: CDR1 SGDLS, CDR2 YYNGEE.

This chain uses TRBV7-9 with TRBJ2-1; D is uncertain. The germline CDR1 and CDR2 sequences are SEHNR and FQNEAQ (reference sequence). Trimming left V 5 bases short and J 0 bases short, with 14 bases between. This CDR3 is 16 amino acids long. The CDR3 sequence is CASSLDWASSYNEQFF. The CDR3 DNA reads TGTGCCAGCAGCCTTGATTGGGCCAGCTCCTACAATGAGCAGTTCTTC.

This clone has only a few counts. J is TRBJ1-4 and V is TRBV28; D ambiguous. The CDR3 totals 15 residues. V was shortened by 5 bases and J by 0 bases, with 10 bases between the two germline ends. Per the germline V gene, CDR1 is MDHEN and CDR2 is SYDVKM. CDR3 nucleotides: TGTGCCAGCAGTAAGATCATAGCAACTAATGAAAAACTGTTTTTT. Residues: CASSKIIATNEKLFF.